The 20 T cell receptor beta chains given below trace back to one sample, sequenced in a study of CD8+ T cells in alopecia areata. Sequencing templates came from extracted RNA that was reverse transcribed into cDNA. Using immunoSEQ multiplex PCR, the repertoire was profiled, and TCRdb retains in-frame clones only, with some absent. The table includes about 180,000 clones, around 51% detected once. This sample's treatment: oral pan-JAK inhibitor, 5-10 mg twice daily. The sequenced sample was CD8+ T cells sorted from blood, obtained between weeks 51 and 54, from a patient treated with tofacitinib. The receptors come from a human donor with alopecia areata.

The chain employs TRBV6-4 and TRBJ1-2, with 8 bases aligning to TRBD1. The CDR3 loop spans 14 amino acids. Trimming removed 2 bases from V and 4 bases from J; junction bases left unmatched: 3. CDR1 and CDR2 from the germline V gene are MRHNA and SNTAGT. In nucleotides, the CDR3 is TGTGCCAGCAGTGACGCCGGGACAGGCTATGGCTACACCTTC. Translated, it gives CASSDAGTGYGYTF.

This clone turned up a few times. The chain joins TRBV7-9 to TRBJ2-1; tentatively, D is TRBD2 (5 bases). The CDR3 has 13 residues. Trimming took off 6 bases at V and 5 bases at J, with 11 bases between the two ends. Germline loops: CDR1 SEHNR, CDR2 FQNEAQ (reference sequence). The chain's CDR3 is CASSLWTDNEQFF. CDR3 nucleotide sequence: TGTGCCAGCAGTTTGTGGACTGACAATGAGCAGTTCTTC.

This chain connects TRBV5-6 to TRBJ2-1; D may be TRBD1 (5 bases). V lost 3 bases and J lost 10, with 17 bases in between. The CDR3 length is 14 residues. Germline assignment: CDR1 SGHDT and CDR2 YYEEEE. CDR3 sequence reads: CASSSLGGAEEQFF. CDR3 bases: TGTGCCAGCAGCTCGCTTGGTGGGGCCGAAGAGCAGTTCTTC.

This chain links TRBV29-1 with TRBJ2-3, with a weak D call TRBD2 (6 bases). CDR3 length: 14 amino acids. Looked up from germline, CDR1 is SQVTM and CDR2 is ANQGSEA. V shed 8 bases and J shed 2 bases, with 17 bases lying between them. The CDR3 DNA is TGCAGCCTCACCGGAGCGGGCGTCACAGATACGCAGTATTTT. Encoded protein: CSLTGAGVTDTQYF.

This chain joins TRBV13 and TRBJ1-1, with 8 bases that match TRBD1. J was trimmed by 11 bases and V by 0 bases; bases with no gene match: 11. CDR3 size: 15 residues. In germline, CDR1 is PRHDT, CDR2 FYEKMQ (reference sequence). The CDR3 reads CASSLGQGAFNLAFF. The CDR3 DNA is TGTGCCAGCAGCTTAGGGCAGGGGGCTTTCAATTTGGCTTTCTTT. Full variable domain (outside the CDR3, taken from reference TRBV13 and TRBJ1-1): AAGVIQSPRHLIKEKRETATLKCYPIPRHDTVYWYQQGPGQDPQFLISFYEKMQSDKGSIPDRFSAQQFSDYHSELNMSSLELGDSALYFCASSLGQGAFNLAFFGQGTRLTVV.

The CDR3: CATSRGNPGTAGEQYF. CDR3 coding DNA: TGTGCCACCAGCAGAGGCAACCCCGGGACAGCTGGCGAGCAGTACTTC. The gene calls are TRBV15 and TRBJ2-7; TRBD1 matches at 7 bases. The CDR3 has 16 amino acids. Germline values: CDR1 LNHNV, CDR2 YYDKDF (reference sequence). The J segment lost 6 bases and the V segment lost 1 base, leaving 12 bases of the junction unmatched.

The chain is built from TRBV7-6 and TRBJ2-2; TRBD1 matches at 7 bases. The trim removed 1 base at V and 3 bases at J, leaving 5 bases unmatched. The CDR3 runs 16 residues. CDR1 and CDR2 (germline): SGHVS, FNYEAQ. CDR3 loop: CASSLGQGRDTGELFF. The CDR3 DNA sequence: TGTGCCAGCAGCTTAGGACAGGGCCGTGACACCGGGGAGCTGTTTTTT.

The CDR3 region has the DNA TGTGCCAGCAGCTTGTACCAGGCCTACGAGCAGTACTTC. Amino acids: CASSLYQAYEQYF. The gene calls are TRBV5-6 and TRBJ2-7; unclear D gene. There are 13 residues in the CDR3. Trimming stripped 1 base from V and 2 bases from J, with 7 bases between. Germline CDR1 reads SGHDT; CDR2 reads YYEEEE.

The CDR3 bases are TGTGCCAGCAGTTTTTCCTCTGACAGGGGACACACCGGGGAGCTGTTTTTT. Encoded protein: CASSFSSDRGHTGELFF. This sequence joins TRBV6-4 and TRBJ2-2; 8 bases map to TRBD1. V gave up 5 bases and J gave up 3 bases; unmatched junction bases: 11. Looked up from germline, CDR1 is MRHNA and CDR2 is SNTAGT. This CDR3 contains 17 residues.

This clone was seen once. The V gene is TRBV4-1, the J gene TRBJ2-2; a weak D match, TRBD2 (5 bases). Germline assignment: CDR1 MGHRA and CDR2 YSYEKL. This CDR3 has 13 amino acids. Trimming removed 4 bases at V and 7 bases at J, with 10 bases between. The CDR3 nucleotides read TGCGCCAGCAGCCTGGTGAGCGGCGGGGAGCTGTTTTTT. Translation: CASSLVSGGELFF.

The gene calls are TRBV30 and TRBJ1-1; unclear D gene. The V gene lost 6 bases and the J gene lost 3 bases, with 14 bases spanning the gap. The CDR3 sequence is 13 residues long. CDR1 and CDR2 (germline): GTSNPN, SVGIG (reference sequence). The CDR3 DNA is TGTGCCTGCCATACCAGGACCTACACTGAAGCTTTCTTT. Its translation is CACHTRTYTEAFF.

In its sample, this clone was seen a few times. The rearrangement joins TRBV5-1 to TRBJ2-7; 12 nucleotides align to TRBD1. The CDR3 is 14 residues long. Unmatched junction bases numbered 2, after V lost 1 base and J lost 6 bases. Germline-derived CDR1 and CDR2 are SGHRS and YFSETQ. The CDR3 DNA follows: TGCGCCAGCAGCTTGTGGGGACAGGGGGCCGAGCAGTACTTC. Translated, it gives CASSLWGQGAEQYF.

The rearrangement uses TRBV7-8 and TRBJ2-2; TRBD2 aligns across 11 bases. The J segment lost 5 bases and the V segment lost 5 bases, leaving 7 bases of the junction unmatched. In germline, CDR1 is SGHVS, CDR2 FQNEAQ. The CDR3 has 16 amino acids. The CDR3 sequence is CASSAQLAGVTGELFF. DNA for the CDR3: TGTGCCAGCAGCGCTCAACTAGCGGGGGTAACCGGGGAGCTGTTTTTT. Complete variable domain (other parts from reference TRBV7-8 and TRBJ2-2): GAGVSQSPRYKVAKRGQDVALRCDPISGHVSLFWYQQALGQGPEFLTYFQNEAQLDKSGLPSDRFFAERPEGSVSTLKIQRTQQEDSAVYLCASSAQLAGVTGELFFGEGSRLTVL.

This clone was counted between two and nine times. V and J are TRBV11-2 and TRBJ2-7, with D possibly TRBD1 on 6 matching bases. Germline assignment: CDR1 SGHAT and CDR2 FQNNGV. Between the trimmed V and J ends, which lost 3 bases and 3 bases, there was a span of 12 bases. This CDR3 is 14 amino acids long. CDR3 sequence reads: CASSLGGRGYEQYF. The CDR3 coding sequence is TGTGCCAGCAGCTTGGGCGGCAGGGGCTACGAGCAGTACTTC.

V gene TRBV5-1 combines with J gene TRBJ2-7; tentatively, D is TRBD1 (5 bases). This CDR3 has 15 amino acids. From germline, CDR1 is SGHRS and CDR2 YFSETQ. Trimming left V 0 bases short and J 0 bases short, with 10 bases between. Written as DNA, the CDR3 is TGCGCCAGCAGCTTGGGCATAGGGGCCTCCTACGAGCAGTACTTC. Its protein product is CASSLGIGASYEQYF.

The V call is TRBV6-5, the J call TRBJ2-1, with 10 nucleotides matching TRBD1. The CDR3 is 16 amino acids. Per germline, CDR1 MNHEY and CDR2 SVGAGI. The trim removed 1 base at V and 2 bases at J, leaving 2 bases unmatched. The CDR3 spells CASSYLGTGAYNEQFF. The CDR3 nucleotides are TGTGCCAGCAGTTACTTGGGGACAGGGGCCTACAATGAGCAGTTCTTC.

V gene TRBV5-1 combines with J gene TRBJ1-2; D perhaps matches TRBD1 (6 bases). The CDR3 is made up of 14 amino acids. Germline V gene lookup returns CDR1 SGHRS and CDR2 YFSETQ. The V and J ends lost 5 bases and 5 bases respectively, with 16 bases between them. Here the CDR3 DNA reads TGCGCCAGCAGTTACAGGGCCGAAGCTTATGGCTACACCTTC. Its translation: CASSYRAEAYGYTF.

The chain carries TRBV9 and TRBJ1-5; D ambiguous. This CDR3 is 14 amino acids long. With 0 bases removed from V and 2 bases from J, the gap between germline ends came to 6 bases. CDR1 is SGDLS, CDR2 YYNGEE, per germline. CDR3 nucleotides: TGTGCCAGCAGCGTAGGATCCGGCAATCAGCCCCAGCATTTT. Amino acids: CASSVGSGNQPQHF.

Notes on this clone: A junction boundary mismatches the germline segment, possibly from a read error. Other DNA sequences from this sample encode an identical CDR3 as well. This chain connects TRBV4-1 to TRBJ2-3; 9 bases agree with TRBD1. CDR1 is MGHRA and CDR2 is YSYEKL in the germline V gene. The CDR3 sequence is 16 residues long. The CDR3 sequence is CASSQDEGQGADTQYF. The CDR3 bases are TGTGCCAGCAGCCAAGATGAGGGACAGGGCGCAGATACGCAGTATTTT.

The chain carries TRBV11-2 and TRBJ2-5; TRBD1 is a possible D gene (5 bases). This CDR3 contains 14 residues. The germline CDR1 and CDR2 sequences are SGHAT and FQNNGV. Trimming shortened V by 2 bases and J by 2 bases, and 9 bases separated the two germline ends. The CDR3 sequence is CASSLRAGQETQYF. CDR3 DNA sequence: TGTGCCAGCAGCTTACGGGCAGGGCAAGAGACCCAGTACTTC.